This TCR beta chain derives from a study of T cell repertoires in cytomegalovirus infection. The wider study: Recently identified HLA-C-restricted CMV epitopes and well-studied HLA-B-restricted CMV epitopes were used by the study. Matching HLA type and CMV infection were both indicated by public TCR beta signatures.

Germline V gene lookup returns CDR1 SQVTM and CDR2 ANQGSEA. The CDR3 loop spans 18 amino acids. Trimming removed 2 bases at V and 2 bases at J, with 25 bases between. A single record per CDR3 protein comes from TCRdb applying MiXCR to the reads. The sample holds some 590,000 distinct CDR3 sequences; roughly 43% are singletons and the top ten take over 45%. On this clonotype: Its cognate antigen is unknown.

This receptor was obtained from a human donor in good health (CMV status not recorded). Some clones in this sample may be carry-over from other donors' samples. Material: cultured PBMCs, obtained from culture after CMV antigen stimulation. This sequence joins TRBV29-1 and TRBJ2-7; tentative D call: TRBD2 (7 bases). For the CDR3, the DNA is TGCAGCGTTGAACTTATGGCGGGGGCGAATATACGTCCCTACGAGCAGTACTTC. This gives the protein CSVELMAGANIRPYEQYF.